What follows is one T cell receptor beta chain and its context. Its antigen is currently unknown. This record comes from a study of blood T cells in healthy people across ages. Germline V lookup: CDR1 SGHNT, CDR2 YENEEA. The CDR3 contains 14 residues. V gave up 2 bases and J gave up 6 bases, with 11 bases separating them. Whole-study results and caveats: Naive CD4+ cells and diversity were both higher in long-lived donors than in aged donors.

A second PCR of roughly 6 to 12 cycles used a sample-barcoded 5' primer and a J-beta primer mix. Each cDNA molecule was tagged by a template-switch adaptor with 12 random nucleotides. Via MiXCR, TCRdb re-called the 5' RACE reads, giving one row per CDR3 protein. Here the sample spans more than 1 million distinct CDR3 sequences, 35% to 55% being singletons. V is TRBV11-3 and J is TRBJ2-1; D is uncertain. This receptor was obtained from a woman aged 60-75 years in good health. The specimen sequenced was blood. The CDR3 sequence: CASSLSLAANEQFF. CDR3 coding DNA: TGTGCCAGCAGCTTAAGTTTAGCTGCCAATGAGCAGTTCTTC.